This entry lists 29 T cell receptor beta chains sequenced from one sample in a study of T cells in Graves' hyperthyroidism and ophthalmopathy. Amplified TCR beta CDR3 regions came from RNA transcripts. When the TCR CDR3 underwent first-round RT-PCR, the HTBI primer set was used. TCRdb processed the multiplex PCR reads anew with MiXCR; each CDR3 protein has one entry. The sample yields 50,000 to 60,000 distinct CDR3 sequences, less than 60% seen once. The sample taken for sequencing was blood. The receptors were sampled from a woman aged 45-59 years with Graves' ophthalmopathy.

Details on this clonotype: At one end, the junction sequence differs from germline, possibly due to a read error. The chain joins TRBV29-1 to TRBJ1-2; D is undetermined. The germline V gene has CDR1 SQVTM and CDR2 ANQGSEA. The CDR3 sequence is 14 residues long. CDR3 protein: CSDEDICQVGGYIF. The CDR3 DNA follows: TGCAGCGATGAAGATATTTGTCAGGTGGGAGGCTACATCTTC.

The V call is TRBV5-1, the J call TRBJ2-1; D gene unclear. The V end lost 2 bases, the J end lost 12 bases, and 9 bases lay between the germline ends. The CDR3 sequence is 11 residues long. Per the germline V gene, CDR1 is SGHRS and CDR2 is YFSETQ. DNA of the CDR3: TGCGCCAGCAGCTTAGAGAGTGGGCAGTTCTTC. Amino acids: CASSLESGQFF.

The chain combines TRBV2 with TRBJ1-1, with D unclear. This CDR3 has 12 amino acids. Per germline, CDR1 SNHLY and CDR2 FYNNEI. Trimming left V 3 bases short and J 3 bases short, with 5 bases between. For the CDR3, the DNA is TGTGCCAGCAGTGAGCAGCACACTGAAGCTTTCTTT. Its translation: CASSEQHTEAFF.

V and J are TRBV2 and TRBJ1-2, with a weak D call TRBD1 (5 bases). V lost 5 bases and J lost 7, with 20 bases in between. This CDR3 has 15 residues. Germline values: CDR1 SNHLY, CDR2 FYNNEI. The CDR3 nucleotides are TGTGCCAGCAGTTTTTTTAGCGGGGCAGTTGGTGGCTACACCTTC. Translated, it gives CASSFFSGAVGGYTF.

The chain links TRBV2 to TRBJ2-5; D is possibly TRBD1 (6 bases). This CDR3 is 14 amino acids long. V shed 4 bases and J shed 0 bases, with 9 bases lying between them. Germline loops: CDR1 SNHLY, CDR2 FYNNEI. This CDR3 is CASSGTVYQETQYF. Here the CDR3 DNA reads TGTGCCAGCAGTGGGACAGTGTACCAAGAGACCCAGTACTTC.

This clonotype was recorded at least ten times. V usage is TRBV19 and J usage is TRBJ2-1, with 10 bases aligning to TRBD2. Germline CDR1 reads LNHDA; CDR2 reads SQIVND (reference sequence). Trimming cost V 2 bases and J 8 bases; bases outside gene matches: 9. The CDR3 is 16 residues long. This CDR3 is CASSIWSSGSRDEQFF. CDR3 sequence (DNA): TGTGCCAGTAGTATATGGTCTAGCGGGAGTCGAGATGAGCAGTTCTTC.

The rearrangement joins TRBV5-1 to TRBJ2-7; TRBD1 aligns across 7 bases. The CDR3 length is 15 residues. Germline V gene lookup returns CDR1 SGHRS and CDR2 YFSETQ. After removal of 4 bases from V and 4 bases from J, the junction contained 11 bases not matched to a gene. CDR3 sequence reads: CASSATGTEQYEQYF. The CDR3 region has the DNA TGCGCCAGCAGCGCAACCGGGACAGAGCAATACGAGCAGTACTTC.

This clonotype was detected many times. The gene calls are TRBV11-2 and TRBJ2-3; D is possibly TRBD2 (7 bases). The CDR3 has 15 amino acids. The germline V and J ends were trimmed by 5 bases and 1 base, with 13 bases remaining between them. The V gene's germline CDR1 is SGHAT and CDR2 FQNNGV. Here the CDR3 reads CASSMRGPGTDTQYF. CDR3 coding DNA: TGTGCCAGCAGCATGCGGGGGCCGGGCACAGATACGCAGTATTTT.

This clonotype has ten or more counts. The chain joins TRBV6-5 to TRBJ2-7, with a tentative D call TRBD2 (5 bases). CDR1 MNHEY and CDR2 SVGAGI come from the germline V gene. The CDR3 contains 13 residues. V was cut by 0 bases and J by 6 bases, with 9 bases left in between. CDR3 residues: CASSYSGRGEQYF. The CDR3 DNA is TGTGCCAGCAGTTACTCTGGCCGGGGCGAGCAGTACTTC.

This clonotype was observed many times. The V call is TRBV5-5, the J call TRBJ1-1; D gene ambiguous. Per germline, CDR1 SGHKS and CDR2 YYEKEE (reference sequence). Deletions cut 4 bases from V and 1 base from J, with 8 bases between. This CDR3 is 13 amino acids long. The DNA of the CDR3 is TGTGCCAGCAGCCTCCACTCGAACACTGAAGCTTTCTTT. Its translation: CASSLHSNTEAFF.

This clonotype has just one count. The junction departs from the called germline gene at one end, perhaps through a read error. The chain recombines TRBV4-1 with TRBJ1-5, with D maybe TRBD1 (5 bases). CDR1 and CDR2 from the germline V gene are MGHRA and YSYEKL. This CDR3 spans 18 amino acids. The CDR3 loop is CASSQRFDGRWGNQPQHF. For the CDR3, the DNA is TGCGCCAGCAGCCAAAGGTTCGATGGCAGGTGGGGCAACCAGCCCCAGCATTTT.

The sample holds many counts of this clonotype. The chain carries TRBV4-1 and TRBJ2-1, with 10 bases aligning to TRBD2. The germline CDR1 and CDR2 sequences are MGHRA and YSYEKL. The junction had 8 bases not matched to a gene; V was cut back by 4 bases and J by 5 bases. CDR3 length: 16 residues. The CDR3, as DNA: TGCGCCAGCAGCCCGCATGCTAGCGGGGGTAACAATGAGCAGTTCTTC. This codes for CASSPHASGGNNEQFF.

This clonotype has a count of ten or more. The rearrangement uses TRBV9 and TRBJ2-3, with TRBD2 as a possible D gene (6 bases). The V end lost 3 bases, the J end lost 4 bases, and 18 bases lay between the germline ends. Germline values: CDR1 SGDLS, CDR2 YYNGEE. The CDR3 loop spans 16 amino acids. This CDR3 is CASSATAGRGSDTQYF. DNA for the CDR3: TGTGCCAGCAGCGCCACTGCGGGACGAGGATCAGATACGCAGTATTTT.

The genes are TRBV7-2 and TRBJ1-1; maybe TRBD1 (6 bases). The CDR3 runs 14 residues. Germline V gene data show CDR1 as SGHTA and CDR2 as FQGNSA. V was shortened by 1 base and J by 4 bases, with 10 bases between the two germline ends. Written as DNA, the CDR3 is TGTGCCAGCAGCTTAGTGAGGGGGGCCACTGAAGCTTTCTTT. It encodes CASSLVRGATEAFF.

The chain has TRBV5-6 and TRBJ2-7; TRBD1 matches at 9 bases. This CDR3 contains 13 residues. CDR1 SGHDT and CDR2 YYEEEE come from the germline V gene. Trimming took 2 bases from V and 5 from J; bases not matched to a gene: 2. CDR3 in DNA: TGTGCCAGCAGCTTTGGGACAGGGAACGAGCAGTACTTC. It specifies CASSFGTGNEQYF.

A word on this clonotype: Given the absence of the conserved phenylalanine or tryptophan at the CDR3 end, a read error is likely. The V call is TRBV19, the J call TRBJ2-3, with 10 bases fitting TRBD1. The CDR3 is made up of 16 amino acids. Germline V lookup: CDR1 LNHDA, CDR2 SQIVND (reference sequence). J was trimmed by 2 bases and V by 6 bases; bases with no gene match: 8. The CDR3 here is CASSRGDRGTTDTQYL. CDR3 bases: TGTGCCAGTAGCAGGGGGGACAGGGGAACCACAGATACGCAGTATTTG.

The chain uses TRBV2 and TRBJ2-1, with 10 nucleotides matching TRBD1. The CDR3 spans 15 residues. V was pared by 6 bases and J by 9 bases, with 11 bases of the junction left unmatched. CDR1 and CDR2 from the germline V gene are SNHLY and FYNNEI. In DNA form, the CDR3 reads TGTGCCAGCAGGGGTACCGGGACAGGGGCTCGTGAGCAGTTCTTC. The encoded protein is CASRGTGTGAREQFF.

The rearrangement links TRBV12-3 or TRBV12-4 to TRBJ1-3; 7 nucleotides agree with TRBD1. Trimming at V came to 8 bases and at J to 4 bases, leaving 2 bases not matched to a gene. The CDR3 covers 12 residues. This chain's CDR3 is CASGTDGNTIYF. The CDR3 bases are TGTGCCAGCGGGACAGACGGAAACACCATATATTTT.

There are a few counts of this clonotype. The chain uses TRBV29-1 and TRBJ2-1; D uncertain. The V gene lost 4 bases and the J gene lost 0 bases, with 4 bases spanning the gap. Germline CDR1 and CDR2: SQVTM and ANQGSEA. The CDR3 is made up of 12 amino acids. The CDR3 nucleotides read TGCAGCGTTGTGGACTCCTACAATGAGCAGTTCTTC. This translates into CSVVDSYNEQFF.

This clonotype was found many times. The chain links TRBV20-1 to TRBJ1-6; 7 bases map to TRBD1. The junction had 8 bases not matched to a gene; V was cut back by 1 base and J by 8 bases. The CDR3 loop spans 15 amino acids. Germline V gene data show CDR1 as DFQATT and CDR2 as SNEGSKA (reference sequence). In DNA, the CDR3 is TGCAGTGCTAGAGCTGGGGGACAGCGCCATTCACCCCTCCACTTT. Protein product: CSARAGGQRHSPLHF.

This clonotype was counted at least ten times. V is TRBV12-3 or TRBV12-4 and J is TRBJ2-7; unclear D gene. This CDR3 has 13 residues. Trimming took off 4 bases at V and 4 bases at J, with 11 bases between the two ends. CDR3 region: CASSYPDRYEQYF. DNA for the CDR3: TGTGCCAGCAGTTATCCGGATAGGTACGAGCAGTACTTC.

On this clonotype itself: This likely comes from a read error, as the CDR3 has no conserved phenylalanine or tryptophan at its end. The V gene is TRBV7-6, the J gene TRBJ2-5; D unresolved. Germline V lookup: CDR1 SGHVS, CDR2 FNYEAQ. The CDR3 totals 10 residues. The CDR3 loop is CASSLEAQYC. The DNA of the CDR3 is TGTGCCAGCAGCTTAGAGGCCCAGTACTGC.

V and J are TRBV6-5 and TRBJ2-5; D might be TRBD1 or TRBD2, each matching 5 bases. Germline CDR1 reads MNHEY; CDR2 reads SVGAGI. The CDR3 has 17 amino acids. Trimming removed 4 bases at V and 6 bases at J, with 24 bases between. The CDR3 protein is CASSSLAGAVKTKTQYF. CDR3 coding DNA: TGTGCCAGCAGTTCCCTTGCCGGGGCCGTAAAAACAAAGACCCAGTACTTC.

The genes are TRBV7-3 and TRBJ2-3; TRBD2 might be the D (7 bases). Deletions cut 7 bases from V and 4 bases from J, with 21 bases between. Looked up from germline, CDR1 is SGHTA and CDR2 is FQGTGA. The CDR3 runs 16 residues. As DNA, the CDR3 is TGTGCCAGCAACCAAGAGGGGGAGGGCCCACCAGATACGCAGTATTTT. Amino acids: CASNQEGEGPPDTQYF.

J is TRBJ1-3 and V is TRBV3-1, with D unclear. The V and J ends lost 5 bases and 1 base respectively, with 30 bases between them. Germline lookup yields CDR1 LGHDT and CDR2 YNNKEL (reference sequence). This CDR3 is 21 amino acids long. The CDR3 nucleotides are TGTGCCAGCAGCTCCCGAGGGTCAGGTTGGGGTCGCGGAAATTCTGGAAACACCATATATTTT. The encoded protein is CASSSRGSGWGRGNSGNTIYF. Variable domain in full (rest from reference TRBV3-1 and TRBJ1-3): DTAVSQTPKYLVTQMGNDKSIKCEQNLGHDTMYWYKQDSKKFLKIMFSYNNKELIINETVPNRFSPKSPDKAHLNLHINSLELGDSAVYFCASSSRGSGWGRGNSGNTIYFGEGSWLTVV.

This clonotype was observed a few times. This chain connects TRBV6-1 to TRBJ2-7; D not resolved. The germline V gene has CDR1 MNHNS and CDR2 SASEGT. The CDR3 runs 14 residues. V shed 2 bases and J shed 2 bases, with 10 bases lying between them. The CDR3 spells CASSELRLAYEQYF. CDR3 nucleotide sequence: TGTGCCAGCAGTGAATTGCGGTTGGCCTACGAGCAGTACTTC.

The chain's CDR3 is CASVGTGGGEQYF. In nucleotides, the CDR3 is TGTGCCAGCGTTGGGACAGGAGGGGGTGAGCAGTACTTC. This chain joins TRBV2 and TRBJ2-7; 8 nucleotides match TRBD1. Trimming cost V 8 bases and J 7 bases; bases outside gene matches: 10. The length of the CDR3 is 13 residues. From germline, CDR1 is SNHLY and CDR2 FYNNEI.

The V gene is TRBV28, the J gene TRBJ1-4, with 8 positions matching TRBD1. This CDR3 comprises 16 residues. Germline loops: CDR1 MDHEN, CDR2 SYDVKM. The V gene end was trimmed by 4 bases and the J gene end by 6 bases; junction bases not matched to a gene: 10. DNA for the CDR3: TGTGCCAGCAGTTGGGGTATCGGACAGGGCGATGAAAAACTGTTTTTT. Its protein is CASSWGIGQGDEKLFF.

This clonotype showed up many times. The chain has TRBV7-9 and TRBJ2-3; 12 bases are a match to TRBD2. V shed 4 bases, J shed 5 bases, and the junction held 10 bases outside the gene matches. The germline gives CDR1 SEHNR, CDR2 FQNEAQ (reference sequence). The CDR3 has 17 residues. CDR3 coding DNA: TGTGCCAGCAGCTCGCCCCTAGCGGGGGGGCCGGAAGATACGCAGTATTTT. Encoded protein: CASSSPLAGGPEDTQYF.